The present TCR beta chain was sequenced within a study of OX40 agonist ivuxolimab in advanced cancers. The germline CDR1 and CDR2 sequences are LNHDA and SQIVND (reference sequence). The CDR3 has 14 residues. Trimming stripped 5 bases from V and 2 bases from J, with 12 bases between. The assay was immunoSEQ multiplex PCR, and TCRdb's table has in-frame clones only and misses some. The sample lists about 35,000 clones, about four fifths seen once, with 15% to 25% in the top ten. The rearrangement links TRBV19 to TRBJ1-1; D gene uncertain. This TCR was sampled from an adult with an advanced solid tumor such as melanoma, head and neck, liver or kidney cancer. Sequenced here: CD4+ or CD8+ T cells sorted from blood, sampled in a trial of the OX40 agonist ivuxolimab. The CDR3 nucleotides read TGTGCCAGTAGTCCCTGGACGGGTAACACTGAAGCTTTCTTT. Translated: CASSPWTGNTEAFF.